Following are 8 T cell receptor beta chains from one sample sequenced in a study of CD8 T cells in Susac syndrome. Random hexamers were used to reverse transcribe 0.5 to 1 ug of RNA. TCRdb independently ran MiXCR on the immunoSEQ multiplex PCR reads; one entry per CDR3 protein. The sample carries hundreds of thousands of distinct CDR3 sequences, roughly 85% recorded once. Sequencing was performed on CD8+ T cells from PBMCs. These receptors were collected from a human donor with multiple sclerosis.

The chain has TRBV27 and TRBJ2-1; 13 positions match TRBD2. CDR1 is MNHEY and CDR2 is SMNVEV in the germline V gene (reference sequence). Losses at the gene ends were 2 bases for V and 6 bases for J; bases not matched to a gene: 1. The CDR3 runs 15 residues. This CDR3 reads CASSLGTSGANEQFF. The CDR3 DNA follows: TGTGCCAGCAGTTTAGGGACTAGCGGGGCCAATGAGCAGTTCTTC.

The chain links TRBV3-1 to TRBJ2-5, with D perhaps assigned TRBD1 or TRBD2 (5 bases each). CDR1 and CDR2 (germline): LGHDT, YNNKEL (reference sequence). With 0 bases removed from V and 5 bases from J, the gap between germline ends came to 13 bases. This CDR3 comprises 15 residues. The CDR3 reads CASSQDISWGETQYF. Written as DNA, the CDR3 is TGTGCCAGCAGCCAAGACATTAGCTGGGGGGAGACCCAGTACTTC.

This clonotype was counted a single time. The chain combines TRBV19 with TRBJ1-5; the match to TRBD1 covers 9 bases. Per germline, CDR1 LNHDA and CDR2 SQIVND (reference sequence). The CDR3 has 16 residues. V lost 5 bases and J lost 1; bases outside the gene matches: 6. CDR3 nucleotides: TGTGCCAGTAGTTTCTACAGGGGGCCGAGCAATCAGCCCCAGCATTTT. Its protein is CASSFYRGPSNQPQHF.

This clonotype occurred once. The chain couples TRBV27 to TRBJ2-1, with D unresolved. Trimming removed 2 bases at V and 4 bases at J, with 9 bases between. CDR1 and CDR2 from the germline V gene are MNHEY and SMNVEV (reference sequence). The CDR3 spans 14 residues. In nucleotides, the CDR3 is TGTGCCAGCAGTTTAGTGGGCCTATACAATGAGCAGTTCTTC. As protein: CASSLVGLYNEQFF.

The CDR3 region is CASSLSGRHNNEQFF. CDR3 in DNA: TGTGCCAGCAGCTTGAGCGGGAGGCACAACAATGAGCAGTTCTTC. The chain joins TRBV7-9 to TRBJ2-1, with TRBD2 matching 9 bases. This CDR3 comprises 15 residues. Germline V CDR1 and CDR2: SEHNR, FQNEAQ (reference sequence). V gave up 3 bases and J gave up 5 bases; unmatched junction bases: 5.

The chain joins TRBV29-1 to TRBJ2-1, with D hard to call. V was pared by 6 bases and J by 0 bases, with 18 bases between. The CDR3 consists of 16 residues. CDR1 is SQVTM and CDR2 is ANQGSEA in the germline V gene. CDR3 loop: CSVAPPTRSSYNEQFF. CDR3 in DNA: TGCAGCGTCGCCCCCCCGACCAGGAGCTCCTACAATGAGCAGTTCTTC.

The sample holds one count of this clonotype. The chain recombines TRBV10-1 with TRBJ2-1; D is undetermined. Trimming stripped 3 bases from V and 5 bases from J, with 8 bases between. The CDR3 runs to 13 residues. Germline-derived CDR1 and CDR2 are WNHNN and SYGVQD (reference sequence). The CDR3 reads CASSDPLDNEQFF. CDR3 bases: TGCGCCAGCAGTGATCCCTTGGACAATGAGCAGTTCTTC.

The CDR3 DNA reads TGCGCCAGCAGCCAAGGGGGGGAGGCAGAGTACACCGGGGAGCTGTTTTTT. Translating gives CASSQGGEAEYTGELFF. This chain joins TRBV4-1 and TRBJ2-2; TRBD2 might be the D (6 bases). The V end lost 1 base, the J end lost 3 bases, and 15 bases lay between the germline ends. Germline V gives CDR1 MGHRA, CDR2 YSYEKL. The CDR3 contains 17 residues.